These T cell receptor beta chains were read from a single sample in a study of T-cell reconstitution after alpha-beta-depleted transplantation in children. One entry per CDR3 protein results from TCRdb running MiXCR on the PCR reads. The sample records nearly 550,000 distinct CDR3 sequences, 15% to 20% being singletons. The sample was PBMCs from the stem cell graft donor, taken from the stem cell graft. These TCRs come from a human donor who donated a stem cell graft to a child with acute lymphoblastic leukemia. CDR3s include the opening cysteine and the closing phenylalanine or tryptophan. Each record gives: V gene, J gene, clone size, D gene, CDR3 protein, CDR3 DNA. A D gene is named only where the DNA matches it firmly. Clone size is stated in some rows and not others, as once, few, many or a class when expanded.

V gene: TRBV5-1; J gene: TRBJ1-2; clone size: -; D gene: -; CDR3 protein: CASSTGGINYGYTF; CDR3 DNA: TGCGCCAGCAGCACCGGGGGGATAAACTATGGCTACACCTTC
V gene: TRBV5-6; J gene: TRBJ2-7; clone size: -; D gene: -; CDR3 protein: CASSPESRNEQYF; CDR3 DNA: TGTGCCAGCAGCCCTGAAAGCCGCAACGAGCAGTACTTC
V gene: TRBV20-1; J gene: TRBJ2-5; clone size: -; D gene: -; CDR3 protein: CSARDRSVLQGTQYF; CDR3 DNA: TGCAGTGCTAGAGACAGATCGGTGCTTCAGGGGACCCAGTACTTC
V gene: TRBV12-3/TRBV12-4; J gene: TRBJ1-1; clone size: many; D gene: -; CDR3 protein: CASSLFSAEAFF; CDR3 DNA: TGTGCCAGCAGTTTGTTTTCGGCTGAAGCTTTCTTT
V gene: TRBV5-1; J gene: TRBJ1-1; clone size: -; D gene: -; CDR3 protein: CASSWLGGNTEAFF; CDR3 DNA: TGCGCCAGCAGCTGGCTAGGGGGGAACACTGAAGCTTTCTTT
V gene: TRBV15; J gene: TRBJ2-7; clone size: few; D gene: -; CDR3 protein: CATSSPGGDPYEQYF; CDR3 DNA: TGTGCCACCAGCAGTCCAGGGGGGGACCCCTACGAGCAGTACTTC
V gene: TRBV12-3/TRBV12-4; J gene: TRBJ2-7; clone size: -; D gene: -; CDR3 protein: CASSGPMKGEQYF; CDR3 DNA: TGTGCCAGCAGTGGACCTATGAAGGGCGAGCAGTACTTC
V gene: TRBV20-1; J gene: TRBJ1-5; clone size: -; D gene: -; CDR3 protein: CSARVPLTGFDQPQHF; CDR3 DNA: TGCAGTGCTAGAGTCCCCCTCACAGGGTTCGATCAGCCCCAGCATTTT
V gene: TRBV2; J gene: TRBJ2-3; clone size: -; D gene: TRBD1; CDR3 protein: CASRVGQGRGDTQYF; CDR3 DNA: TGTGCCAGCAGGGTAGGACAGGGTCGGGGAGATACGCAGTATTTT
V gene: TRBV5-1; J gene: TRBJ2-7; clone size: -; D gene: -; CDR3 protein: CASSLDGRVAPYEQYF; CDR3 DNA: TGCGCCAGCAGCTTGGATGGCAGGGTGGCCCCCTACGAGCAGTACTTC
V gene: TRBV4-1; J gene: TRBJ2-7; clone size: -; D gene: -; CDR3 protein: CASSPLMSDEQYF; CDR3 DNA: TGCGCCAGCAGCCCACTAATGAGCGACGAGCAGTACTTC
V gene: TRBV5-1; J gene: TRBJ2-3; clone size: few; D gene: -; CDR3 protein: CASSLAVSGLTDTQYF; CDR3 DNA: TGCGCCAGCAGCTTGGCCGTTAGCGGACTCACAGATACGCAGTATTTT
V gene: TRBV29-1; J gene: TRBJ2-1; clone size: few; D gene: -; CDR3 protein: CSAYSGRTYNEQFF; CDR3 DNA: TGCAGCGCTTATAGCGGAAGAACTTACAATGAGCAGTTCTTC
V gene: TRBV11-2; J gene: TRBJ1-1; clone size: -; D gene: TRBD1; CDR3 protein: CASINAQGASTEAFF; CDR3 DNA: TGTGCCAGCATCAACGCTCAGGGGGCCAGCACTGAAGCTTTCTTT
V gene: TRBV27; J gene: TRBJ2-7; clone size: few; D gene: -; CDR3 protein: CASSLKGNLHEQYF; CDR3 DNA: TGTGCCAGCAGTTTAAAGGGGAACCTTCACGAGCAGTACTTC
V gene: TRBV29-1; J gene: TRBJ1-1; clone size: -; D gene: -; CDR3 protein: CSVLVIEMNTEAFF; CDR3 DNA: TGCAGCGTTCTAGTGATTGAGATGAACACTGAAGCTTTCTTT
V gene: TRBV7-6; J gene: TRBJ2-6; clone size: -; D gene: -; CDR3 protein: CASKGYSGANVLTF; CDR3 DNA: TGTGCCAGCAAGGGGTACTCTGGGGCCAACGTCCTGACTTTC
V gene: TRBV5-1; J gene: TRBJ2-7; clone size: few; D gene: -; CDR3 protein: CASSLGPAGTSPYEQYF; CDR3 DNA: TGCGCCAGCAGCTTGGGGCCCGCCGGGACAAGCCCCTACGAGCAGTACTTC
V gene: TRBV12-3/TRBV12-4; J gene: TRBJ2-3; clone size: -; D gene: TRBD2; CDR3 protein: CASSFVTSGFTDTQYF; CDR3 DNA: TGTGCCAGCAGTTTCGTGACTAGCGGCTTCACAGATACGCAGTATTTT
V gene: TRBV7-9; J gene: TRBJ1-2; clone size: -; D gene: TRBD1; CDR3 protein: CASSSPTGGHGYTF; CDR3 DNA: TGTGCCAGCAGCTCGCCAACAGGGGGCCATGGCTACACCTTC
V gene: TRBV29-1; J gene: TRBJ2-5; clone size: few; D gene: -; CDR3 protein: CSAPGMGSEKTQYF; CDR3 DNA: TGCAGCGCGCCGGGGATGGGGTCAGAAAAGACCCAGTACTTC
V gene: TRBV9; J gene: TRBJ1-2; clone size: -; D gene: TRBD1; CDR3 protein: CASSVAAGGLYGYTF; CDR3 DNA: TGTGCCAGCAGCGTAGCGGCAGGGGGCCTCTATGGCTACACCTTC
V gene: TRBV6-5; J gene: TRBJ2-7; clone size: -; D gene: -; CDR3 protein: CASSYSGRDEQYF; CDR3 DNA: TGTGCCAGCAGTTACTCAGGGCGGGACGAGCAGTACTTC
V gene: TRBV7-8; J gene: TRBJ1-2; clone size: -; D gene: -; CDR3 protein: CASSLDDRTGYTF; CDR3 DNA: TGTGCCAGCAGCTTAGATGACAGAACGGGCTACACCTTC
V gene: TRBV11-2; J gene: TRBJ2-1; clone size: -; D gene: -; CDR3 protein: CASSPMSGDAYNEQFF; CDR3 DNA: TGTGCCAGCAGCCCTATGAGCGGAGATGCCTACAATGAGCAGTTCTTC
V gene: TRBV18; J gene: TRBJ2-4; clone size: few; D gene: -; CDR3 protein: CASSPPPGGGIQYF; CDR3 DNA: TGTGCCAGCTCACCACCCCCAGGGGGAGGCATTCAGTACTTC
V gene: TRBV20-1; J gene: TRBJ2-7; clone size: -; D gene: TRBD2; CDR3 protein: CCAGSSSGTFSYEQYF; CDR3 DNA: TGCTGTGCTGGATCTTCTAGCGGAACCTTCTCCTACGAGCAGTACTTC
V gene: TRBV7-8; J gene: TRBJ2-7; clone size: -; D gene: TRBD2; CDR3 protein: CASSLYVRRAGSVYEQYF; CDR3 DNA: TGTGCCAGCAGCTTATATGTCCGGCGAGCGGGATCAGTGTACGAGCAGTACTTC
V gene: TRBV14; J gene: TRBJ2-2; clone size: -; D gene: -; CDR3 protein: CASSQGASPSANTGELFF; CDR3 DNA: TGTGCCAGCAGCCAAGGGGCAAGCCCCTCAGCGAACACCGGGGAGCTGTTTTTT
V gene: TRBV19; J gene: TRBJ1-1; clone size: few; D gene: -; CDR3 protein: CASSIQAYTEAFF; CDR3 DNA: TGTGCCAGTAGTATCCAGGCCTACACTGAAGCTTTCTTT
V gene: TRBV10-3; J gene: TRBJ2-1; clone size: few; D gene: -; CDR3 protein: CAIRPSGFSYNEQFF; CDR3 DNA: TGTGCCATCAGACCAAGCGGGTTCTCCTACAATGAGCAGTTCTTC
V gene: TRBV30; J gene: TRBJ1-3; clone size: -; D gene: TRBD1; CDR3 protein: CAWSRDSSGNTIYF; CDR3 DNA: TGTGCCTGGAGCCGGGACAGCTCTGGAAACACCATATATTTT
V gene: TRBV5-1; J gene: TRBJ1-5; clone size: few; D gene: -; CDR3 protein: CASSLGVGGEGNQPQHF; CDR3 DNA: TGCGCCAGCAGCTTGGGGGTAGGAGGGGAGGGCAATCAGCCCCAGCATTTT
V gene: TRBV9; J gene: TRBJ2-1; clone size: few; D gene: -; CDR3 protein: CASSVGLALSSYNEQFF; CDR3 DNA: TGTGCCAGCAGCGTAGGGCTAGCGCTTAGCTCCTACAATGAGCAGTTCTTC
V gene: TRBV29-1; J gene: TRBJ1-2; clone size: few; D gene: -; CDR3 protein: CSVDRAAPAHGYTF; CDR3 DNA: TGCAGCGTTGACAGGGCGGCCCCGGCTCATGGCTACACCTTC
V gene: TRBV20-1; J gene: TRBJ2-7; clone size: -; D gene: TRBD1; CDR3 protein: CSASGTGGTYEQYF; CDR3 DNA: TGCAGTGCTAGCGGGACAGGGGGCACCTACGAGCAGTACTTC
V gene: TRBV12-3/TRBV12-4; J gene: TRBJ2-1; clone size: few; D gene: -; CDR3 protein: CASSPGMRGQFF; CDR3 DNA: TGTGCCAGCAGTCCGGGCATGAGGGGGCAGTTCTTC
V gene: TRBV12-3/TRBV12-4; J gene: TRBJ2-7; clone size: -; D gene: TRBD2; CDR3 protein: CASSFGLGLAGGNEQYF; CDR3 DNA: TGTGCCAGCAGTTTCGGATTGGGACTAGCCGGCGGCAACGAGCAGTACTTC
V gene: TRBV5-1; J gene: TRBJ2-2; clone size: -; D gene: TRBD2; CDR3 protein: CASSYLAGVTGELFF; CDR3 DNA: TGCGCCAGCAGCTACCTAGCGGGAGTCACCGGGGAGCTGTTTTTT
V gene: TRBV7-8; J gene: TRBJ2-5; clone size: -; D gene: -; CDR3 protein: CASSFWGIAGNETQYF; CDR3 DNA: TGTGCCAGCAGCTTTTGGGGTATCGCAGGGAACGAGACCCAGTACTTC
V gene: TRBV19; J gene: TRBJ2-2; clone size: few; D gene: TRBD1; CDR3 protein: CASNTGDLPGELFF; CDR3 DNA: TGTGCCAGTAATACAGGGGATCTCCCCGGGGAGCTGTTTTTT
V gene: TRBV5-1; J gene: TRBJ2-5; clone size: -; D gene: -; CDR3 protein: CASSPGSFRETQYF; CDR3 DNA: TGCGCCAGCAGCCCAGGGTCTTTTCGGGAGACCCAGTACTTC
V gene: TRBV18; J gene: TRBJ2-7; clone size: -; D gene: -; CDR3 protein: CASSPRTIDEQYF; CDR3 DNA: TGTGCCAGCTCACCAAGGACAATCGACGAGCAGTACTTC
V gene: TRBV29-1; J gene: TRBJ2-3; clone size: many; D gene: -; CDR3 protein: CSVGGGFADTQYF; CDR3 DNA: TGCAGCGTTGGGGGGGGCTTCGCAGATACGCAGTATTTT
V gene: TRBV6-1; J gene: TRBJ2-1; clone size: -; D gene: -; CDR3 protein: CASKPLPLASSYNEQFF; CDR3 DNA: TGTGCCAGCAAACCCTTACCGCTGGCGTCCTCCTACAATGAGCAGTTCTTC
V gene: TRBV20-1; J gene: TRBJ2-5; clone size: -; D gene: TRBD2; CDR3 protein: CSANPLLGQREGPETQYF; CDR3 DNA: TGCAGTGCTAACCCTCTCCTGGGTCAGCGGGAGGGCCCTGAGACCCAGTACTTC
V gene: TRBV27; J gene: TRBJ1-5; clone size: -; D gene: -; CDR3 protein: CASSLATRQPQHF; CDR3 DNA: TGTGCCAGCAGTTTAGCAACACGTCAGCCCCAGCATTTT
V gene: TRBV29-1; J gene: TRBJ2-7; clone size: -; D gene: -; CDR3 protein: CSVEDWRTPYEQYF; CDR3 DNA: TGCAGCGTTGAAGATTGGAGGACCCCCTACGAGCAGTACTTC
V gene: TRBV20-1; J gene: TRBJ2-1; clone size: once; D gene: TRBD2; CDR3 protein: CSGLAGSYNEQFF; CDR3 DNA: TGCAGTGGTTTAGCGGGATCGTACAATGAGCAGTTCTTC
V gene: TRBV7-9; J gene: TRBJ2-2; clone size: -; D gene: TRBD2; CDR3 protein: CASSPLAGGPTGELFF; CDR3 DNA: TGTGCCAGCAGCCCACTAGCGGGAGGGCCCACCGGGGAGCTGTTTTTT
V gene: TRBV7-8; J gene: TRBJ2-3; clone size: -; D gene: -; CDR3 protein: CASSPRPQSRQYF; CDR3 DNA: TGTGCCAGCAGCCCCCGCCCCCAAAGTCGGCAGTATTTT
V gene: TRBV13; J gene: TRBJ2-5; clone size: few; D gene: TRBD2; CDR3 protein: CASSSPIAGGPNPQYF; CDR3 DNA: TGTGCCAGCAGCTCTCCAATAGCGGGAGGTCCTAACCCCCAGTACTTC
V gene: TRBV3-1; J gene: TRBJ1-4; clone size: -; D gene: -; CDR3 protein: CASSRGLGKLFF; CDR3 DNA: TGTGCCAGCAGCAGAGGGTTGGGAAAACTGTTTTTT
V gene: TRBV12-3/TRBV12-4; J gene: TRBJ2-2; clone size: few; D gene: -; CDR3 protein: CASSQPQGNTGELFF; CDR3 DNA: TGTGCCAGCAGTCAACCTCAGGGGAACACCGGGGAGCTGTTTTTT
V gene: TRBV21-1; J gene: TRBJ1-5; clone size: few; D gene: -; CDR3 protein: CARQAIGPPIGSNQPQHF; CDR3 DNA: TGTGCCAGGCAGGCTATAGGTCCCCCGATCGGGAGCAATCAGCCCCAGCATTTT
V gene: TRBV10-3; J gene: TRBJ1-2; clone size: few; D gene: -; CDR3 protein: CAISGGARVDGYTF; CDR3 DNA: TGTGCCATCAGTGGGGGGGCGCGGGTCGATGGCTACACCTTC
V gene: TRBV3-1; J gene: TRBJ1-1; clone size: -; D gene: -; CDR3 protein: CASSPVSWADMNTEAFF; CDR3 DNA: TGTGCCAGCAGCCCAGTTAGCTGGGCAGACATGAACACTGAAGCTTTCTTT
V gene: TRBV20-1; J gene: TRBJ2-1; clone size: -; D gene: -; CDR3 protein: CSAHNRSEQFF; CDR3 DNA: TGCAGTGCTCATAACCGGTCCGAGCAGTTCTTC